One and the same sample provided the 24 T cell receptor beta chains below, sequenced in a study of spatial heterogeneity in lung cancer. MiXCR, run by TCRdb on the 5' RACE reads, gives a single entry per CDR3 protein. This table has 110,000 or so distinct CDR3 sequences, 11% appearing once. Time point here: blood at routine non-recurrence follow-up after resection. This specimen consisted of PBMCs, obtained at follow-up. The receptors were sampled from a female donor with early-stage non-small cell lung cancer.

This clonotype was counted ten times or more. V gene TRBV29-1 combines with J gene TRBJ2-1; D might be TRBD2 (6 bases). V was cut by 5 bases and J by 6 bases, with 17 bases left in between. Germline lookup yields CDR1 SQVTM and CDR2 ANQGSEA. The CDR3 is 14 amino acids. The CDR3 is CSVTPGLPANEQFF. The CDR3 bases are TGCAGCGTTACTCCCGGACTACCCGCCAATGAGCAGTTCTTC.

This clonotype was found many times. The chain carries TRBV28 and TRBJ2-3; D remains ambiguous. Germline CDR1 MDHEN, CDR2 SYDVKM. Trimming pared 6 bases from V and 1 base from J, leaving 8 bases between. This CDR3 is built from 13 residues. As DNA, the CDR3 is TGTGCCAGCAGCCGAGTGGGCACAGATACGCAGTATTTT. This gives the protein CASSRVGTDTQYF.

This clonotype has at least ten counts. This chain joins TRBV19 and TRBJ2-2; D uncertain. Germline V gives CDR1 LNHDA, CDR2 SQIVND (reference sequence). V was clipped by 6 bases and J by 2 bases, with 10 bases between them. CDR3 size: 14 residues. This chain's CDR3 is CASSLDRNTGELFF. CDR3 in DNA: TGTGCCAGTAGCCTCGACCGTAACACCGGGGAGCTGTTTTTT.

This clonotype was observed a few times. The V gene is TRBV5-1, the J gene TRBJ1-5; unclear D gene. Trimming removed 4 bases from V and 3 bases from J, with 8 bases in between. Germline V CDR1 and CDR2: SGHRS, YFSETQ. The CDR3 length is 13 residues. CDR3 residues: CASSVSFNQPQHF. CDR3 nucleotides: TGCGCCAGCAGCGTAAGTTTCAATCAGCCCCAGCATTTT.

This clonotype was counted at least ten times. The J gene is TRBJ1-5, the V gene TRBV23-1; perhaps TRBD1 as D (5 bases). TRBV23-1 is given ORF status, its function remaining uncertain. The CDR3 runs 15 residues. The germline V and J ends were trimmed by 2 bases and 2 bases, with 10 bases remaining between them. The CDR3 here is CASSQMQGRNQPQHF. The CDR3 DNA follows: TGCGCCAGCAGTCAAATGCAGGGCCGCAATCAGCCCCAGCATTTT.

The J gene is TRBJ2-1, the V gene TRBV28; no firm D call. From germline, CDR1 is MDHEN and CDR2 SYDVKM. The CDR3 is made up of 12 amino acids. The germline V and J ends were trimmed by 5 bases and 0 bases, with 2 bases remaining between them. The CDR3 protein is CASSTSYNEQFF. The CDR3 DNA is TGTGCCAGCAGTACCTCCTACAATGAGCAGTTCTTC.

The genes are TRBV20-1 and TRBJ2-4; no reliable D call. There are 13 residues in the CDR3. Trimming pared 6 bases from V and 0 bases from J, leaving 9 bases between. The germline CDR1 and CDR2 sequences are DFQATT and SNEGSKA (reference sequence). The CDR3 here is CSAKNKAKNIQYF. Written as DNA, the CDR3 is TGCAGTGCAAAGAATAAAGCCAAAAACATTCAGTACTTC.

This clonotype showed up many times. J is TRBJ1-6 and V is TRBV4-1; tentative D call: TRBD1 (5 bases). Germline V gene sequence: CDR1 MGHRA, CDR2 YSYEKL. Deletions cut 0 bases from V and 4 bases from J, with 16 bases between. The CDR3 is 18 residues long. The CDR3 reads CASSQDRDGGAYNSPLHF. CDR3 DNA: TGCGCCAGCAGCCAAGACCGCGATGGGGGAGCGTATAATTCACCCCTCCACTTT.

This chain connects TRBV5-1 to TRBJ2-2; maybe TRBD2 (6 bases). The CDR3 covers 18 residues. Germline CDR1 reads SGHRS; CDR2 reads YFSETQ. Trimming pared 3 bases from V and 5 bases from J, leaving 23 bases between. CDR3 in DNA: TGCGCCAGCAGCTGGGGGGACTCCACAAGCTCCGGGACCGGGGAGCTGTTTTTT. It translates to CASSWGDSTSSGTGELFF.

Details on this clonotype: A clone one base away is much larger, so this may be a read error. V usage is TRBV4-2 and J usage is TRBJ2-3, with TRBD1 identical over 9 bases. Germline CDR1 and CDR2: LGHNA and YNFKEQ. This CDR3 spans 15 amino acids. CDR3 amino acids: CVSSQGQGHTDTQYF. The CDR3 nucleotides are TGTGTCAGCAGCCAAGGACAGGGGCACACAGATACGCAGTATTTT.

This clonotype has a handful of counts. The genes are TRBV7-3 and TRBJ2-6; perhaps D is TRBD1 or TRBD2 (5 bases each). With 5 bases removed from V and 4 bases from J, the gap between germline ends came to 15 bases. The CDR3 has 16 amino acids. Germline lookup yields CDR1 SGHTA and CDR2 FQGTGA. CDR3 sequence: CASSPPRGTGANVLTF. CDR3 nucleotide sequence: TGTGCCAGCAGCCCCCCTCGAGGGACCGGGGCCAACGTCCTGACTTTC.

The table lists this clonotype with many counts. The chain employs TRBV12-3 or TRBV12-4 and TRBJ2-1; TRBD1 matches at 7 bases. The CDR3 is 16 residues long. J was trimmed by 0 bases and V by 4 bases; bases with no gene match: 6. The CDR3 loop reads CASSSQGRSSYNEQFF. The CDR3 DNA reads TGTGCCAGCAGTTCACAGGGGCGGAGCTCCTACAATGAGCAGTTCTTC.

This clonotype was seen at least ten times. CDR3 protein: CASSPGNRVQPQHF. In DNA form, the CDR3 reads TGTGCCAGCAGTCCCGGTAACAGGGTTCAGCCCCAGCATTTT. The chain combines TRBV12-3 or TRBV12-4 with TRBJ1-5, with D possibly TRBD1 on 6 matching bases. V lost 5 bases, J lost 6 bases, and 14 bases lay in between. The CDR3 has 14 amino acids.

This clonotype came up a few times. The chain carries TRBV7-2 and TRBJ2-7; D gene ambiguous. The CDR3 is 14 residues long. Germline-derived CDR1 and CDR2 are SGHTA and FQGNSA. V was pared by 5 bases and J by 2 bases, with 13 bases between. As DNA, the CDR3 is TGTGCCAGCAGCCCCCCGGGCCCGACCTACGAGCAGTACTTC. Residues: CASSPPGPTYEQYF.

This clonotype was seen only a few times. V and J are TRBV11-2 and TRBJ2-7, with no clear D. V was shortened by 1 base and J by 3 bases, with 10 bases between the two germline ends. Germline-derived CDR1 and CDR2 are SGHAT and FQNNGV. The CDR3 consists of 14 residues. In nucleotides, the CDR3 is TGTGCCAGCAGCTTAGTCGCGTCCGGCTACGAGCAGTACTTC. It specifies CASSLVASGYEQYF.

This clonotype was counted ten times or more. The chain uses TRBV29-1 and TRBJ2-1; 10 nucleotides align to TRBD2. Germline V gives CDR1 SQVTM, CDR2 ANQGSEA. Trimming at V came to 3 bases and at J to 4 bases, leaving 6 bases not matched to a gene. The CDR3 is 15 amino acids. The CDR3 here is CSVESPSGRYNEQFF. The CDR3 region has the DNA TGCAGCGTTGAGAGCCCTAGCGGGAGATACAATGAGCAGTTCTTC.

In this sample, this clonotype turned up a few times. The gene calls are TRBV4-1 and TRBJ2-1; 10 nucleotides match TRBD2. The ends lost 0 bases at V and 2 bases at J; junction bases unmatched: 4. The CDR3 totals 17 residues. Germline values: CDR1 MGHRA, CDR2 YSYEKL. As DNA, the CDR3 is TGCGCCAGCAGCCAAGATTACAGCGGGAGGGCCTACAATGAGCAGTTCTTC. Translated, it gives CASSQDYSGRAYNEQFF.

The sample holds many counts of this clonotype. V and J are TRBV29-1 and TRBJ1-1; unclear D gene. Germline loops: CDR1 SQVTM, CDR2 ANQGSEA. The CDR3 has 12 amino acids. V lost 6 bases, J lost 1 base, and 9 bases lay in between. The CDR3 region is CSVNRQNTEAFF. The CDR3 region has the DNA TGCAGCGTAAATCGACAGAACACTGAAGCTTTCTTT.

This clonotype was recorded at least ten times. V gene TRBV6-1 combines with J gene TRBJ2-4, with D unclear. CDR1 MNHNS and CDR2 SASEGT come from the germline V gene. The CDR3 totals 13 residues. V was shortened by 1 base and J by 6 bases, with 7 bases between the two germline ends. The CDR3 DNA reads TGTGCCAGCAGTGAAGTGGGCCCAAACATTCAGTACTTC. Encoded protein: CASSEVGPNIQYF.

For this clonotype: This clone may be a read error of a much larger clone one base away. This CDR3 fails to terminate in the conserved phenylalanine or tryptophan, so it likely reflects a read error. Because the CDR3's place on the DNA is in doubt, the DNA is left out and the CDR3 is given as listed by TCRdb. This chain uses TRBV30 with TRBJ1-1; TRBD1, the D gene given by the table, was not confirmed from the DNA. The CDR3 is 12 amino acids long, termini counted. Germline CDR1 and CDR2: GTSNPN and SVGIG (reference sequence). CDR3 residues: CVWSVRHGTEAL.

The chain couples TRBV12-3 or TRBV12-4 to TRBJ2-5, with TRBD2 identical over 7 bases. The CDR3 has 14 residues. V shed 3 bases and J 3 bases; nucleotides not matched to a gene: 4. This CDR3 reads CASSFRLAEETQYF. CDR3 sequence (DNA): TGTGCCAGCAGTTTCAGGCTAGCGGAAGAGACCCAGTACTTC.

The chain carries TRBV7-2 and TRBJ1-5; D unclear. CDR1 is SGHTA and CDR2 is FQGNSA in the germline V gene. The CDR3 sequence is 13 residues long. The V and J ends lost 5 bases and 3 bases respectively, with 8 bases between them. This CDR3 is CASSGHHNQPQHF. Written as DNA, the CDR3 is TGTGCCAGCAGCGGGCACCACAATCAGCCCCAGCATTTT.

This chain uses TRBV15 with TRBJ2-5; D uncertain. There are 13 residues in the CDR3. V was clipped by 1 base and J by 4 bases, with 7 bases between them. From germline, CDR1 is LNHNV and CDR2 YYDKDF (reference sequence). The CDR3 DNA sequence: TGTGCCACCAGCAGAGCTCCAGCAGAGACCCAGTACTTC. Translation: CATSRAPAETQYF. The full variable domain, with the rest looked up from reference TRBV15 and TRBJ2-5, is DAMVIQNPRYQVTQFGKPVTLSCSQTLNHNVMYWYQQKSSQAPKLLFHYYDKDFNNEADTPDNFQSRRPNTSFCFLDIRSPGLGDTAMYLCATSRAPAETQYFGPGTRLLVL.

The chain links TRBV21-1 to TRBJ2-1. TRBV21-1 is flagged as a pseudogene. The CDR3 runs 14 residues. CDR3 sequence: CASRFKSSYNEQFF. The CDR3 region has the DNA TGTGCCAGCAGATTCAAAAGCTCCTACAATGAGCAGTTCTTC.